This TCR beta chain was profiled in a study of blood T cells in healthy people across ages (dated by TCRdb to 2015 to 2017). About the full investigation: In model experiments, template switching captured roughly one uniquely barcoded TCR beta cDNA molecule for every two T cells. The donors were split into four age groups: young (average around 17 years), middle-aged (about 40), aged (more than 60) and long-lived (approximately 89). The study measured age-related changes in TCR beta repertoire diversity using deep sequencing normalized with unique cDNA molecular identifiers. To avoid experimental bias, donors of different ages were randomly spread across the sequencing lanes. The study analyzed two additional independent replicas of 1 million unique cDNA reads from the same blood draw for two donors, one aged 18 to 29 and one aged 80 or older.

In this sample, this clonotype turned up once. The target of this receptor is not known. No quality values exist for individual bases; no much larger clone is one base distant. Just one read gives weak support. The research as a whole found: Observed TCR beta diversity correlated strongly with the percentage of naive T cells measured by flow cytometry. Observed TCR beta diversity per million T cells fell roughly linearly with age, and a significant reduction was already apparent by age around 40. Because the CMV infection status of the donors was unknown, age-related changes in expanded clonotypes may potentially have been confounded. Estimates of total diversity from one million sequenced T cells were regarded as lower bounds and underestimates. Because profiling used bulk unsorted PBMCs, naive and antigen-experienced compartments could not be compared conclusively. Compared with the aged group, more naive CD4+ T cells, fewer expanded clones and increased TCR diversity were shown by the long-lived group, suggesting age selection.

Library construction relied on 5' RACE. TCRdb records Illumina HiSeq 2500 as the sequencer. A second PCR of roughly 6 to 11 cycles was performed with a sample-barcoded 5' primer and a J-beta primer mix. A unique molecular identifier was introduced onto each TCR beta cDNA molecule by a template-switch 5' adaptor carrying 12 random nucleotides. Each sample yielded at least 2.5 million CDR3-containing paired-end reads. The Mint cDNA synthesis kit, primed by a TRBC-specific oligonucleotide, was used to synthesize first-strand cDNA from all RNA. All cDNA was treated with uracil-DNA glycosylase and then went through a first 18-cycle PCR with the universal primers M1SS and BC2_uni_R. As for the authors' bioinformatics: Normalization of each sample was performed by random selection of 1 million high-quality reads, each carrying a distinct molecular identifier. Reads with shared molecular identifiers were discarded instead of being binned into consensus sequences. CDR3 identification, clonotype clustering and error correction used MiTCR with a Q25 quality threshold and the strictest error-elimination algorithm. A nonparametric unseen species model with Euler transformation was used to estimate a lower bound on total TCR beta diversity. The public reads were quality trimmed at Q25 with fastp and then assembled into clones with MiXCR by TCRdb, keeping productive beta chains. Rows with a matching CDR3 protein are joined into one entry that keeps the most common DNA and genes. TCRdb, not the authors, supplied the V and J calls. This sample gives approximately 810,000 distinct CDR3 sequences in total; around 28% of them show up just once. The ten largest clones capture roughly 17% of the sample.

The donors were under 40 Caucasian individuals from Russia, aged 6 to 90 years, who were systemically healthy. Each donor gave 8 to 10 milliliters of peripheral blood, collected into EDTA-treated Vacutainer tubes. PBMCs were isolated by Ficoll-Paque density-gradient centrifugation, with at least 7 million obtained per sample. Trizol reagent was used to extract total RNA from the PBMCs, yielding at least 5.5 micrograms per sample. For every donor, an aliquot of PBMCs went through flow cytometry to measure the percentages of naive CD45RAhigh/CD27high T cells. The TCR comes from a woman of 80 years or more in good health. Specimen: blood.

The nucleotides are TGTGCCAGCAGCTCTAGCGGGGGGCGCTGGCTGGCCCAGTACTTC. Its translation is CASSSSGGRWLAQYF. The V and J genes are TRBV7-2 and TRBJ2-5; 11 bases in the middle match TRBD2. There are 15 amino acids in the CDR3, from cysteine to phenylalanine inclusive. The kept DNA is CDR3 alone, 45 bases in frame from the first base. V has 4 bases trimmed and J has 9 bases trimmed; junction bases matching no gene number 10. CDR1 and CDR2 were assigned from the germline V gene as SGHTA and FQGNSA.